These 11 T cell receptor delta chains originate from one sample sequenced in a study of human gamma delta and Vdelta1 T cells. TCRdb re-called clones from the PCR reads using CATT. The sample has over 5,500 delta-chain clones, roughly a tenth seen once. Sequencing was done on a sample of naive CD27+ Vdelta1 gamma-delta T cells from blood. These receptor sequences come from a human donor in good health.

As to this clone: It is likely a read error: a sequence one base away is far more abundant. This chain uses TRDV1 with TRDJ1, with no clear D. The CDR3 runs to 22 residues. The germline V gene encodes CDR1 TSWWSYY and CDR2 QGS. V lost 1 base and J lost 0, with 30 bases in between. DNA of the CDR3: TGTGCTCTTGGGGAACCTGCTAAACACCCCGTCTGGAGGATCAGGTACACCGATAAACTCATCTTT. It specifies CALGEPAKHPVWRIRYTDKLIF.

On this clone itself: The protein TCRdb lists belongs to a much larger clone and differs from this DNA's translation at residue 9, which points to a read error; the protein shown is made from the DNA. The J gene is TRDJ1, the V gene TRDV1; D remains ambiguous. Germline-derived CDR1 and CDR2 are TSWWSYY and QGS. V dropped 0 bases and J dropped 7 bases, with 27 bases sitting between them. The CDR3 contains 19 residues. Here the CDR3 DNA reads TGTGCTCTTGGGGAACTTAAACCCTGCGGAAGCGGGCTTTTCGCTAAACTCATCTTT. Amino acid sequence: CALGELKPCGSGLFAKLIF.

Notes on this clone: A clone one base away is much larger, so this may be a read error. The chain carries TRDV1 and TRDJ1; weak D call: TRDD2 (5 bases). V lost 5 bases and J lost 0, with 34 bases in between. This CDR3 comprises 22 residues. CDR1 is TSWWSYY, CDR2 QGS, per germline. The CDR3 DNA sequence: TGTGCTCTTGGGCGATCCTTCAAACGGGTACCTTCTCCCCATTTGTACACCGATAAACTCATCTTT. This codes for CALGRSFKRVPSPHLYTDKLIF.

By sample fraction, this clone is large. This CDR3 is also generated by other DNA sequences in the sample. The rearrangement uses TRDV2 and TRDJ1, with 7 bases matching TRDD3. The CDR3 totals 17 residues. Germline V gene lookup returns CDR1 GEAIGNYY and CDR2 EKD. After removal of 0 bases from V and 0 bases from J, the junction contained 9 bases not matched to a gene. CDR3 sequence: CACDTDGGMVYTDKLIF. In nucleotides, the CDR3 is TGTGCCTGTGACACCGATGGGGGGATGGTGTACACCGATAAACTCATCTTT.

In its sample, this clone was seen a few times. A single base separates this from a much larger clone, so it may be a read error. The sample contains more than one DNA sequence encoding this CDR3. This chain connects TRDV1 to TRDJ1, with D possibly TRDD3 on 5 matching bases. CDR1 and CDR2 from the germline V gene are TSWWSYY and QGS. The CDR3 spans 20 residues. V dropped 1 base and J dropped 0 bases, with 24 bases sitting between them. The chain's CDR3 is CALGEPALGAGSPYTDKLIF. DNA of the CDR3: TGTGCTCTTGGGGAACCCGCGCTTGGGGCTGGGAGTCCGTACACCGATAAACTCATCTTT.

This clone is judged medium-sized (0.01 to 0.1%). The rearrangement joins TRDV1 to TRDJ1; TRDD3 matches at 8 bases. CDR3 length: 17 residues. The germline V gene encodes CDR1 TSWWSYY and CDR2 QGS. Trimming removed 7 bases from V and 0 bases from J; junction bases left unmatched: 13. The CDR3 coding sequence is TGTGCTCTTGCCCTTAAGCGGGATACGCCTTACACCGATAAACTCATCTTT. Its translation is CALALKRDTPYTDKLIF.

By frequency in the sample, this clone is large. Other DNA sequences in this sample translate to the same CDR3. The V and J genes are TRDV1 and TRDJ1, with D maybe TRDD3 (6 bases). CDR1 and CDR2 (germline): TSWWSYY, QGS. V gave up 5 bases and J gave up 0 bases, with 19 bases separating them. The CDR3 sequence is 17 residues long. The CDR3 here is CALGKAYVGAYTDKLIF. The CDR3 coding sequence is TGTGCTCTTGGGAAGGCTTACGTGGGGGCGTACACCGATAAACTCATCTTT.

The sample holds a few counts of this clone. The junction and the germline gene differ at one end; a read error may be behind it. This chain links TRDV1 with TRDJ1; D ambiguous. From germline, CDR1 is TSWWSYY and CDR2 QGS. This CDR3 is built from 11 residues. The CDR3 is CALGLTDQLIF. The CDR3 DNA sequence: TGTGCTCTCGGGCTTACCGATCAACTCATCTTT.

This clone was counted a few times. A far bigger clonotype differs at one base, so this is likely a read error. This sample also contains other DNA sequences that code for the same CDR3. The chain has TRDV1 and TRDJ1; 8 positions agree with TRDD3. V was clipped by 5 bases and J by 2 bases; unmatched bases: 19. Looked up from germline, CDR1 is TSWWSYY and CDR2 is QGS. The CDR3 runs 19 residues. The CDR3 region is CALGRRPSQRGIVTDKLIF. CDR3 DNA sequence: TGTGCTCTTGGGAGGAGACCATCCCAGCGGGGGATAGTAACCGATAAACTCATCTTT.

This clone was recorded a few times. Translating this DNA gives a protein that differs at residue 12 from the TCRdb one, which belongs to a much larger clone; a read error is likely, and the protein shown is this translation. This rearrangement joins TRDV1 to TRDJ1; no firm D call. V lost 1 base and J lost 4, with 19 bases in between. The CDR3 is 17 residues long. CDR1 is TSWWSYY, CDR2 QGS, per germline. CDR3: CALGERHGVRGSDKLIF. CDR3 nucleotides: TGTGCTCTTGGGGAACGACACGGGGTGAGAGGGAGCGATAAACTCATCTTT.

For this clone: This could be a read error, since a much larger clone is one nucleotide away. Other DNA sequences in this sample translate to the same CDR3. The chain combines TRDV1 with TRDJ1; TRDD3 matches 8 bases. Germline values: CDR1 TSWWSYY, CDR2 QGS. Trimming took 4 bases from V and 8 from J; bases not matched to a gene: 45. This CDR3 has 26 residues. The CDR3, as DNA: TGTGCTCTTGGGGCCCAACGTCATAAATTGGCCTCCTTAGGGGATACAGAGCCGTCGGCGAGGGGAAAACTCATCTTT. Amino acids: CALGAQRHKLASLGDTEPSARGKLIF.